This T cell receptor beta chain was documented in a study of cytomegalovirus exposure and HLA in healthy donors. Turning to the study itself: Early release data held 85 million to 95 million unique TCRs from HLA-typed donors.

In this sample, this clone turned up once. Its antigen is not known. Overall study findings and caveats: Most TCRs appeared rarely, but some public TCRs recurred in many donors. In a later analysis, several top co-occurrence clusters appeared linked to parvovirus B19, influenza, CMV and Epstein-Barr virus. In a later analysis, HLA-associated TCR beta chains were more clonally expanded than equally common others.

The PCR used 60 Vbeta and 13 Jbeta primers. Here immunoSEQ multiplex PCR was the method, and the copy in TCRdb shows in-frame clones only, minus some. This sample has 76,000 or so clones, with around four fifths found just once. V was cut by 0 bases and J by 9 bases, with 12 bases left in between. CDR1 is LGHNA, CDR2 YSLEER, per germline. This CDR3 region has 14 residues. This chain links TRBV4-3 with TRBJ2-4; D might be TRBD2 (5 bases). The sequence was obtained from a middle-aged woman in good health and CMV-seropositive. The sample taken for sequencing was PBMCs. CDR3 region: CASSQDFREGIQYF. DNA of the CDR3: TGCGCCAGCAGCCAAGATTTTCGGGAAGGCATTCAGTACTTC.